The 7 T cell receptor beta chains given below trace back to one sample, sequenced in a study of T cell responses to AZD1222 COVID-19 vaccine. Assay: immunoSEQ multiplex PCR; the TCRdb copy retains only in-frame clones and omits some. This sample has about 130,000 clones, with roughly 91% found just once. Sequences were derived from peripheral blood, sampled 28 days after the second AZD1222 dose. The receptors here all came from an adult who received the AZD1222 COVID-19 vaccine.

The genes are TRBV13 and TRBJ2-3; D unresolved. Trimming took 5 bases from V and 2 from J, leaving 11 bases between them. This CDR3 has 14 amino acids. In germline, CDR1 is PRHDT, CDR2 FYEKMQ (reference sequence). The CDR3 DNA reads as TGTGCCAGCAGCCGAACGAGAGACACAGATACGCAGTATTTT. Amino acids: CASSRTRDTDTQYF.

The chain uses TRBV7-8 and TRBJ2-1; 7 bases map to TRBD2. From germline, CDR1 is SGHVS and CDR2 FQNEAQ. This CDR3 has 16 amino acids. Losses at the gene ends were 1 base for V and 7 bases for J; bases not matched to a gene: 10. The chain's CDR3 is CASSLGVRERRNEQFF. In DNA, the CDR3 is TGTGCCAGCAGCTTAGGCGTGCGGGAGAGACGAAATGAGCAGTTCTTC.

The chain employs TRBV2 and TRBJ2-1; a possible D gene is TRBD1 (7 bases). The CDR3 loop spans 16 amino acids. Trimming removed 4 bases from V and 7 bases from J, with 20 bases in between. Germline-derived CDR1 and CDR2 are SNHLY and FYNNEI. CDR3: CASSVGGGRSVNEQFF. CDR3 in DNA: TGTGCCAGCAGTGTAGGAGGGGGCAGGTCGGTAAATGAGCAGTTCTTC.

The V call is TRBV5-1, the J call TRBJ2-5; no clear D. The CDR3 is made up of 15 amino acids. V lost 0 bases, J lost 5 bases, and 14 bases lay in between. Germline V gives CDR1 SGHRS, CDR2 YFSETQ. The CDR3 here is CASSLADGRRETQYF. In nucleotides, the CDR3 is TGCGCCAGCAGCTTGGCCGATGGACGGCGGGAGACCCAGTACTTC.

The chain links TRBV5-4 to TRBJ1-1, with TRBD1 matching 9 bases. Germline assignment: CDR1 SGHNT and CDR2 YYREEE (reference sequence). This CDR3 is 16 amino acids long. The trim removed 0 bases at V and 4 bases at J, leaving 7 bases unmatched. The CDR3 reads CASSLDRGRGSTEAFF. CDR3 sequence (DNA): TGTGCCAGCAGCTTGGACAGGGGGCGAGGGAGCACTGAAGCTTTCTTT.

This sequence joins TRBV7-9 and TRBJ2-5, with D unclear. V lost 2 bases and J 3 bases, leaving 10 bases between the germline ends. There are 14 residues in the CDR3. Germline-derived CDR1 and CDR2 are SEHNR and FQNEAQ (reference sequence). Here the CDR3 reads CASSLLGPKETQYF. The CDR3 nucleotides read TGTGCCAGCAGCTTATTGGGCCCCAAAGAGACCCAGTACTTC. The variable domain in full, with the rest retrieved from reference TRBV7-9 and TRBJ2-5, is DTGVSQNPRHKITKRGQNVTFRCDPISEHNRLYWYRQTLGQGPEFLTYFQNEAQLEKSRLLSDRFSAERPKGSFSTLEIQRTEQGDSAMYLCASSLLGPKETQYFGPGTRLLVL.

This sequence joins TRBV5-4 and TRBJ2-6; D gene unclear. CDR3 length: 13 amino acids. Between the trimmed V and J ends, which lost 6 bases and 3 bases, there was a span of 7 bases. Germline-derived CDR1 and CDR2 are SGHNT and YYREEE (reference sequence). DNA of the CDR3: TGTGCCAGCACCCCGGATGGGGCCAACGTCCTGACTTTC. Translated: CASTPDGANVLTF.